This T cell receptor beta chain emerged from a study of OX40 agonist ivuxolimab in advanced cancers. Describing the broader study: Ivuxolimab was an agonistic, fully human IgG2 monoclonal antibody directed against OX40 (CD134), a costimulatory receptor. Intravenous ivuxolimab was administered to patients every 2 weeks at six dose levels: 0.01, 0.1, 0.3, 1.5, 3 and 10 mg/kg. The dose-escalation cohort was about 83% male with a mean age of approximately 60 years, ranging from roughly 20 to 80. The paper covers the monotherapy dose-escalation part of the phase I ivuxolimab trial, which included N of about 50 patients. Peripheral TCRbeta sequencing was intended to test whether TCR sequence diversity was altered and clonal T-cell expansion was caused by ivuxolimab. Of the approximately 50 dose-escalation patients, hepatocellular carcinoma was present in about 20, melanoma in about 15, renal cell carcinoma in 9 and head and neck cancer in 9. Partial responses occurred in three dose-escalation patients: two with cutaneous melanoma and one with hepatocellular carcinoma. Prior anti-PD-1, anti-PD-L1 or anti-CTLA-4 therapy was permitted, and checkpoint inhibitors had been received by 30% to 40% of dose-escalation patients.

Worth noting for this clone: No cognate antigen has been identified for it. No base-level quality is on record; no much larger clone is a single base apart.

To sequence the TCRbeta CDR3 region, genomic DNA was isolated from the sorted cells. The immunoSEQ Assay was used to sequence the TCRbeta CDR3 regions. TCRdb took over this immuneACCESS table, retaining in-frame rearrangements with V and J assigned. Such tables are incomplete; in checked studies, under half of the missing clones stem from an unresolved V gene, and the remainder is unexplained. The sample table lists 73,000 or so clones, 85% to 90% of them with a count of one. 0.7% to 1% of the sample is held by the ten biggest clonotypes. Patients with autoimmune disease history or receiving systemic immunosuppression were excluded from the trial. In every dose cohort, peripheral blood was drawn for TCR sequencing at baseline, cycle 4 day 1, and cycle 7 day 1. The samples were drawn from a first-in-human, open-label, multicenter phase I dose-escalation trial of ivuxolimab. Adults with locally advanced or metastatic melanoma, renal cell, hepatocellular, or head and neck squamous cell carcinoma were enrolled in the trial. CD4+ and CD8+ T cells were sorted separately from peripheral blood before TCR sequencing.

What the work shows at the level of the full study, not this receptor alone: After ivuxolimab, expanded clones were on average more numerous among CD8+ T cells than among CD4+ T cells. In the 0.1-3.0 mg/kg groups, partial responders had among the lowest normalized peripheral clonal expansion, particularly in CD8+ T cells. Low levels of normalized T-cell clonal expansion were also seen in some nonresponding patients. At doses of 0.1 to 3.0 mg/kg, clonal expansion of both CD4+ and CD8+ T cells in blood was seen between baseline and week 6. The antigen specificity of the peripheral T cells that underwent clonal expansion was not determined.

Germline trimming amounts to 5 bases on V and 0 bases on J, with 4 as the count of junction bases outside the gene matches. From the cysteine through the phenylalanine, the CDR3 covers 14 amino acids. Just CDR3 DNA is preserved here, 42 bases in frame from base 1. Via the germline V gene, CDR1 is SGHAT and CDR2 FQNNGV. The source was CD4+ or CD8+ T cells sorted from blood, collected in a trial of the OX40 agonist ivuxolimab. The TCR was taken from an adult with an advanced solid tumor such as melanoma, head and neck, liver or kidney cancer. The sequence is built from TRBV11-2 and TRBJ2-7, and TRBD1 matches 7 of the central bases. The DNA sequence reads TGTGCCAGCAGCCCGGGACAGCCCTCCTACGAGCAGTACTTC. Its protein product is CASSPGQPSYEQYF.